Below, 14 T cell receptor beta chains from the same sample are listed, as sequenced in a study of T cells in Graves' hyperthyroidism and ophthalmopathy. TCR beta CDR3 region amplification was performed from RNA transcripts. HTBI primers were the set used in a first-round RT-PCR of the TCR CDR3. TCRdb processed the multiplex PCR reads anew with MiXCR; each CDR3 protein has one entry. The sample has 530,000 or so distinct CDR3 sequences, roughly 50% seen once. Material for sequencing was peripheral blood or thyroid tissue (not recorded which). These receptor sequences come from a woman aged 18-29 years with Graves' hyperthyroidism.

The chain links TRBV7-2 to TRBJ2-2; D remains ambiguous. The CDR3 sequence is 12 residues long. V was clipped by 1 base and J by 10 bases, with 7 bases between them. CDR1 is SGHTA and CDR2 is FQGNSA in the germline V gene. This CDR3 is CASSLVQVELFF. For the CDR3, the DNA is TGTGCCAGCAGCTTAGTCCAGGTGGAGCTGTTTTTT.

The chain carries TRBV15 and TRBJ2-7; no definite D call. Germline CDR1 and CDR2: LNHNV and YYDKDF (reference sequence). V was cut by 3 bases and J by 3 bases, with 12 bases left in between. The CDR3 has 14 amino acids. CDR3 sequence reads: CATSSPTRHYEQYF. CDR3 bases: TGTGCCACCAGCAGCCCCACGAGGCACTACGAGCAGTACTTC.

V gene TRBV29-1 combines with J gene TRBJ1-5; 11 bases agree with TRBD1. The CDR3 spans 13 residues. Germline CDR1 SQVTM, CDR2 ANQGSEA. V shed 7 bases, J shed 14 bases, and the junction held 13 bases outside the gene matches. The CDR3 loop reads CSAEGTGGVDEHF. The CDR3 DNA follows: TGCAGCGCCGAGGGGACAGGGGGTGTCGATGAGCATTTT.

This clonotype was seen ten or more times. The chain joins TRBV20-1 to TRBJ2-7; D is possibly TRBD2 (5 bases). Trimming took 2 bases from V and 7 from J, leaving 21 bases between them. The germline gives CDR1 DFQATT, CDR2 SNEGSKA (reference sequence). The CDR3 is 15 residues long. In DNA, the CDR3 is TGCAGTGCTAGATTGGGATGGGCTAGCTGGTGGGAGCAGTACTTC. It specifies CSARLGWASWWEQYF.

This clonotype was observed many times. The chain recombines TRBV20-1 with TRBJ2-7; either TRBD1 or TRBD2 may fit D (6 bases each). This CDR3 is built from 13 residues. V was trimmed by 1 base and J by 5 bases, leaving 12 bases between them. The V gene's germline CDR1 is DFQATT and CDR2 SNEGSKA (reference sequence). In nucleotides, the CDR3 is TGCAGTGCTAGAGTCAGGGGAGGAGACGAGCAGTACTTC. It codes for CSARVRGGDEQYF.

This clonotype was picked up many times. The rearrangement links TRBV4-1 to TRBJ2-7; 8 bases are a match to TRBD2. The CDR3 totals 15 residues. Germline CDR1 is MGHRA and CDR2 is YSYEKL. V shed 6 bases, J shed 2 bases, and the junction held 9 bases outside the gene matches. The DNA for the CDR3 is TGCGCCAGCAGTCTCGCCCGGGGGGGAGCCTACGAGCAGTACTTC. This gives the protein CASSLARGGAYEQYF.

This clonotype has at least ten counts. CDR3 nucleotides: TGTGCCATCAGTGGTTCGGCCAGCGGGAGGGCCGAGCAGTACTTC. This codes for CAISGSASGRAEQYF. The chain is built from TRBV10-3 and TRBJ2-7, with TRBD2 matching over 10 bases. The CDR3 spans 15 residues. With V trimmed by 4 bases and J by 6 bases, 9 bases remained unmatched. The germline CDR1 and CDR2 sequences are ENHRY and SYGVKD.

Worth noting for this clonotype: A much larger clone differs from this one at a single base, so this may be a read error. This chain's CDR3 is CASKEGGGTQYF. DNA of the CDR3: TGTGCCAGCAAGGAAGGCGGAGGGACCCAGTACTTC. The chain combines TRBV6-5 with TRBJ2-5; maybe TRBD2 (5 bases). From germline, CDR1 is MNHEY and CDR2 SVGAGI. V lost 7 bases and J lost 7, with 13 bases in between. The CDR3 covers 12 residues.

Turning to this clonotype: This sequence may be a read error, since a much larger clone differs from it by one base. The chain carries TRBV12-3 or TRBV12-4 and TRBJ1-4, with TRBD1 matching over 9 bases. V lost 5 bases and J lost 10; bases outside the gene matches: 11. The CDR3 contains 15 residues. The CDR3 DNA is TGTGCCAGCAGTCCCCAGACAGGGGGGGGGGGAAAACTGTTTTTT. Residues: CASSPQTGGGGKLFF.

This clonotype appeared many times. The chain is built from TRBV7-2 and TRBJ2-7; 11 bases agree with TRBD2. Germline V gene data show CDR1 as SGHTA and CDR2 as FQGNSA. V lost 6 bases and J lost 6; bases outside the gene matches: 4. The CDR3 runs to 13 residues. This chain's CDR3 is CASRLAGVGEQYF. DNA for the CDR3: TGTGCCAGCAGACTAGCGGGAGTGGGCGAGCAGTACTTC.

V and J are TRBV24-1 and TRBJ2-5, with D tentatively TRBD1 (5 bases). Germline CDR1 and CDR2: KGHDR and SFDVKD. V was trimmed by 2 bases and J by 5 bases, leaving 17 bases between them. This CDR3 has 16 residues. The CDR3: CATSDWPGHMEETQYF. The CDR3 nucleotides read TGTGCCACCAGTGATTGGCCAGGACACATGGAGGAGACCCAGTACTTC.

This clonotype was counted many times. This chain links TRBV2 with TRBJ1-1; D ambiguous. V lost 3 bases, J lost 0 bases, and 5 bases lay in between. CDR1 SNHLY and CDR2 FYNNEI come from the germline V gene. This CDR3 contains 13 residues. CDR3 loop: CASSDSLNTEAFF. The CDR3 region has the DNA TGTGCCAGCAGTGACAGCTTGAACACTGAAGCTTTCTTT.

The chain carries TRBV15 and TRBJ2-7; 10 bases align to TRBD2. This CDR3 is built from 18 residues. With 8 bases clipped from V and 4 bases from J, the junction kept 20 bases outside the gene matches. Germline V lookup: CDR1 LNHNV, CDR2 YYDKDF (reference sequence). CDR3 nucleotides: TGTGCCACCTCCGGCTTGTCGACTAGCGGGCCTGAGGGGTACGAGCAGTACTTC. It is translated as CATSGLSTSGPEGYEQYF.

CDR3 bases: TGTGCCAGTAGTATAGTAGTACGGATGTCGGGGGATACGCAGTATTTT. It is translated as CASSIVVRMSGDTQYF. This chain uses TRBV19 with TRBJ2-3, with TRBD2 as a possible D gene (5 bases). The CDR3 has 16 amino acids. Trimming took off 1 base at V and 6 bases at J, with 17 bases between the two ends. From germline, CDR1 is LNHDA and CDR2 SQIVND (reference sequence).